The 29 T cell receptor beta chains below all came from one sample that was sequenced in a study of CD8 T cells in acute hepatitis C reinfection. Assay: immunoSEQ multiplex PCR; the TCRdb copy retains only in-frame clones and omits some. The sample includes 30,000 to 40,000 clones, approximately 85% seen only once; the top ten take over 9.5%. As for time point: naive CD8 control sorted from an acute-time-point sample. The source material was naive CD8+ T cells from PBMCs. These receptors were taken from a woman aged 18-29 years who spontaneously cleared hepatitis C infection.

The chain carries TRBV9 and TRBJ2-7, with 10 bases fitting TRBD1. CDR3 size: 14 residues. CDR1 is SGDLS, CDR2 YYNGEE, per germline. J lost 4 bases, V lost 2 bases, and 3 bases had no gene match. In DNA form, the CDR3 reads TGTGCCAGCAGCGTCGGGACAGGGGATTACGAGCAGTACTTC. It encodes CASSVGTGDYEQYF. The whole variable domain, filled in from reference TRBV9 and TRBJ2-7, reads DSGVTQTPKHLITATGQRVTLRCSPRSGDLSVYWYQQSLDQGLQFLIQYYNGEERAKGNILERFSAQQFPDLHSELNLSSLELGDSALYFCASSVGTGDYEQYFGPGTRLTVT.

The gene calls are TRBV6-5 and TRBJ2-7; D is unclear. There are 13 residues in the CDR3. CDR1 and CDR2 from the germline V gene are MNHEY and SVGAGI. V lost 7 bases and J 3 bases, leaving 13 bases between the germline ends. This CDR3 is CASTSSDLYEQYF. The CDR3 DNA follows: TGTGCCAGCACTTCTTCTGATCTCTACGAGCAGTACTTC.

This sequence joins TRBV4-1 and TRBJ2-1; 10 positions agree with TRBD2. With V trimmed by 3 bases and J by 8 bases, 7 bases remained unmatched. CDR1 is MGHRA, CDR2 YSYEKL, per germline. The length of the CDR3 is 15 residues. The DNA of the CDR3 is TGCGCCAGCAGCCACCGGGCTAGCGGGAGAGATGAGCAGTTCTTC. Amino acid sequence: CASSHRASGRDEQFF.

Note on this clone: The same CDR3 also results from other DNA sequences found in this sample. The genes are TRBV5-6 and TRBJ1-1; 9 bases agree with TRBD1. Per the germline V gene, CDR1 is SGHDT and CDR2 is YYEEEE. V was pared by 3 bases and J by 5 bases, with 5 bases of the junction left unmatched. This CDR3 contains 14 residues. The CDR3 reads CASSWGQGGTEAFF. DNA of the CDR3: TGTGCCAGCAGCTGGGGACAGGGAGGTACTGAAGCTTTCTTT.

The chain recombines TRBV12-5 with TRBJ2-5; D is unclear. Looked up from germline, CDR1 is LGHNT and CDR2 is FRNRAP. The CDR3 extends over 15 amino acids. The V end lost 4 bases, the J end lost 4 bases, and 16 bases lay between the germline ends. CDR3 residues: CASGSGSTYTETQYF. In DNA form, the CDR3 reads TGTGCTAGTGGTTCGGGCAGTACCTACACAGAGACCCAGTACTTC.

CDR3 in amino acids: CASSYGRSEAFF. The CDR3 nucleotides are TGTGCCAGCAGTTACGGACGGAGTGAAGCTTTCTTT. This rearrangement joins TRBV6-6 to TRBJ1-1, with unresolved D. The germline CDR1 and CDR2 sequences are MNHNY and SVGAGI (reference sequence). This CDR3 region has 12 residues. V lost 2 bases to trimming and J lost 7 bases, with 8 bases between them.

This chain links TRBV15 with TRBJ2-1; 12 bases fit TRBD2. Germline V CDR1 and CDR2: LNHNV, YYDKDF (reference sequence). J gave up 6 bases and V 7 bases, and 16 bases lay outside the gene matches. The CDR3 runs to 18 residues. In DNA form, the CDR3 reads TGTGCCACCACCGTTATACCCCTAGCGGGAGGGTCTTTCAATGAGCAGTTCTTC. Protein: CATTVIPLAGGSFNEQFF.

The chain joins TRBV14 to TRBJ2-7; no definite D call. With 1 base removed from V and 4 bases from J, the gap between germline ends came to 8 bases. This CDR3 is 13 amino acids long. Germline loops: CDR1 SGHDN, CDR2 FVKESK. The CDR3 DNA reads TGTGCCAGCAGCCAAGTTCTGGTTTACGAGCAGTACTTC. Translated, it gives CASSQVLVYEQYF. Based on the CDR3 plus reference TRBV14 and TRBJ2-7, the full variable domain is EAGVTQFPSHSVIEKGQTVTLRCDPISGHDNLYWYRRVMGKEIKFLLHFVKESKQDESGMPNNRFLAERTGGTYSTLKVQPAELEDSGVYFCASSQVLVYEQYFGPGTRLTVT.

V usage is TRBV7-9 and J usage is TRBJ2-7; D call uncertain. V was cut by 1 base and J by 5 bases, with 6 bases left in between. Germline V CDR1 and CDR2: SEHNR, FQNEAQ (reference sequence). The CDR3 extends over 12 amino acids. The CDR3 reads CASSLVVDEQYF. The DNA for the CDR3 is TGTGCCAGCAGCTTAGTGGTAGACGAGCAGTACTTC.

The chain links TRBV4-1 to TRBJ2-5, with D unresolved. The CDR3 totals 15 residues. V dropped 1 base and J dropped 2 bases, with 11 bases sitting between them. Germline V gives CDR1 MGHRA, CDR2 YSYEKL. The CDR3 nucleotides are TGCGCCAGCAGCCAAGTTGTGCCTACTCAAGAGACCCAGTACTTC. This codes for CASSQVVPTQETQYF.

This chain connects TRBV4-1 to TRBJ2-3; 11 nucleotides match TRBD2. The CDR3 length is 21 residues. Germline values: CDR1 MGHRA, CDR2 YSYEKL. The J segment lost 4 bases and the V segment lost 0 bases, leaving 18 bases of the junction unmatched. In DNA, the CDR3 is TGCGCCAGCAGCCAAGAAGCCCCAGCTCCGGGACTAGCGGCCGCGCCAGATACGCAGTATTTT. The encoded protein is CASSQEAPAPGLAAAPDTQYF.

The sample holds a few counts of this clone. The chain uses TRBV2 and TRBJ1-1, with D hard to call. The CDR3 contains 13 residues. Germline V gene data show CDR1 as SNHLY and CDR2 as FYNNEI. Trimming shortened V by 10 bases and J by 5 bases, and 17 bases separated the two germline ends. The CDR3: CAIYGERGTEAFF. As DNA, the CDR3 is TGTGCCATTTATGGGGAGCGCGGGACTGAAGCTTTCTTT.

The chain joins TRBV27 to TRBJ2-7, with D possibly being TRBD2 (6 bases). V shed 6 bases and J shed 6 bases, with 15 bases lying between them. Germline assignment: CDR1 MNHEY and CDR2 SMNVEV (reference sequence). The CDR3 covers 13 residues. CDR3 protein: CASRRDGGSEQYF. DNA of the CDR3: TGTGCCAGCAGACGGGACGGGGGAAGCGAGCAGTACTTC.

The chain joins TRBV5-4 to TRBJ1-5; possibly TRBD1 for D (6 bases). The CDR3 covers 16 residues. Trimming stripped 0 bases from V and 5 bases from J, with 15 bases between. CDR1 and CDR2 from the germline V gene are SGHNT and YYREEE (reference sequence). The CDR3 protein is CASSLGPGQFDQPQHF. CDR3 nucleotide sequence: TGTGCCAGCAGCTTGGGACCGGGACAATTTGATCAGCCCCAGCATTTT.

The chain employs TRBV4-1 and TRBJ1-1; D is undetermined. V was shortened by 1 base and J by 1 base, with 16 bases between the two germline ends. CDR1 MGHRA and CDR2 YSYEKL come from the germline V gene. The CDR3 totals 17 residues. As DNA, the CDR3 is TGCGCCAGCAGCCAAGTAAGTGGGGATGTGGGGAACACTGAAGCTTTCTTT. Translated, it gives CASSQVSGDVGNTEAFF.

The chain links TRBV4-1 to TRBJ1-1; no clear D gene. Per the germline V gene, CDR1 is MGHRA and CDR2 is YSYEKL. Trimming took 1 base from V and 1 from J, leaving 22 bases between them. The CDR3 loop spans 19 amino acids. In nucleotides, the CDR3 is TGCGCCAGCAGCCAAGTCAGCTGGAGGGCGTCAATCCCGAACACTGAAGCTTTCTTT. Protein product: CASSQVSWRASIPNTEAFF.

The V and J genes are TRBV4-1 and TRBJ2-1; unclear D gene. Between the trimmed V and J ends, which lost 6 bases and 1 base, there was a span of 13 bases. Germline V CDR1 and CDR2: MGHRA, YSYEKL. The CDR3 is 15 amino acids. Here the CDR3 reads CASRGAAGSYNEQFF. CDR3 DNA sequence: TGCGCCAGCAGGGGCGCAGCTGGTTCCTACAATGAGCAGTTCTTC.

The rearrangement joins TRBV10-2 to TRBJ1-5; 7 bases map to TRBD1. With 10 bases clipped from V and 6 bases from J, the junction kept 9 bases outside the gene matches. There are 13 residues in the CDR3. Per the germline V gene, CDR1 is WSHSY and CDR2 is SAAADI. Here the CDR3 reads CAMATGASQPQHF. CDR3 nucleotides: TGCGCCATGGCTACAGGGGCCAGTCAGCCCCAGCATTTT.

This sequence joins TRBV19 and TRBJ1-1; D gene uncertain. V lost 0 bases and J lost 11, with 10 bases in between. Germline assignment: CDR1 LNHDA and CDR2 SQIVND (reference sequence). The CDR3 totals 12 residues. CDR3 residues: CASSIDPLSAFF. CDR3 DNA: TGTGCCAGTAGTATAGATCCCTTGTCGGCTTTCTTT.

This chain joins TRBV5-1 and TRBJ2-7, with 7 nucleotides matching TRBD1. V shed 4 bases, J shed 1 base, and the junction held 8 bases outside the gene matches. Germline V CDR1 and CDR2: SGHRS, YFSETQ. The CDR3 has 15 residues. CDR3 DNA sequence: TGCGCCAGCAGCCTCCGGACAGGCGGTTCCTACGAGCAGTACTTC. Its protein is CASSLRTGGSYEQYF. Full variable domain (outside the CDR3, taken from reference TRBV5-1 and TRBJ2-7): KAGVTQTPRYLIKTRGQQVTLSCSPISGHRSVSWYQQTPGQGLQFLFEYFSETQRNKGNFPGRFSGRQFSNSRSEMNVSTLELGDSALYLCASSLRTGGSYEQYFGPGTRLTVT.

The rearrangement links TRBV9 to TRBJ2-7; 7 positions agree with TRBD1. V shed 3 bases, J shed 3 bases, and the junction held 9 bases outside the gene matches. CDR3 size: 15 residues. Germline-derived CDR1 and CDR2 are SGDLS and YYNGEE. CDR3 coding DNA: TGTGCCAGCAGCGCCGACAGGGACGGTTTCTACGAGCAGTACTTC. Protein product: CASSADRDGFYEQYF.

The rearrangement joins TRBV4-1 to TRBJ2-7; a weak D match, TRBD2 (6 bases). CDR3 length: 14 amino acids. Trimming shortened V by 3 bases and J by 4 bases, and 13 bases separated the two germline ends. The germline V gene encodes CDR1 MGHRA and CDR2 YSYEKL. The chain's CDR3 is CASSQRGREYEQYF. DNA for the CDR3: TGCGCCAGCAGCCAGCGGGGTCGAGAATACGAGCAGTACTTC.

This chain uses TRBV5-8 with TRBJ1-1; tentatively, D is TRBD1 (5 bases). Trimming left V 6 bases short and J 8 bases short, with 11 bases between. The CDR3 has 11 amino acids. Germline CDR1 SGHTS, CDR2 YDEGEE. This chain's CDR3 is CASTLGGEAFF. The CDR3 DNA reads TGTGCCAGCACCCTGGGGGGGGAAGCTTTCTTT.

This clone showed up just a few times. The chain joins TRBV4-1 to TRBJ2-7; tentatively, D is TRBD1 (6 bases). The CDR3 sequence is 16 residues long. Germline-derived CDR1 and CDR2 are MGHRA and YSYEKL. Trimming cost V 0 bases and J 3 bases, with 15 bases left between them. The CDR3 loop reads CASSQDDQGIGYEQYF. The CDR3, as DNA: TGCGCCAGCAGCCAAGATGACCAGGGGATAGGCTACGAGCAGTACTTC.

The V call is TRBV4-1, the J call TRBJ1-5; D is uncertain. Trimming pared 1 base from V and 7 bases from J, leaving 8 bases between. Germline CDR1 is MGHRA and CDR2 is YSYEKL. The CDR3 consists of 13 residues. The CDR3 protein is CASSQVVGQPQHF. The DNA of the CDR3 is TGCGCCAGCAGCCAAGTAGTAGGACAGCCCCAGCATTTT.

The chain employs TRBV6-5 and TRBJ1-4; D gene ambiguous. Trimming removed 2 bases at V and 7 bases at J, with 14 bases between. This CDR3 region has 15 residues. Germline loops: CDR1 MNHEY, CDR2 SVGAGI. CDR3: CASSYAGEVGEKLFF. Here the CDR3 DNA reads TGTGCCAGCAGTTACGCTGGGGAGGTCGGTGAAAAACTGTTTTTT.

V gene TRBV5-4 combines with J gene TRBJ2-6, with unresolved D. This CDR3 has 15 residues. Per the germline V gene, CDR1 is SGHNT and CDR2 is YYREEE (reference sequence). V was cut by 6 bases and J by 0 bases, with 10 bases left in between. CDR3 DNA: TGTGCCAGCATATCACCCGGCTCTGGGGCCAACGTCCTGACTTTC. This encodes CASISPGSGANVLTF.

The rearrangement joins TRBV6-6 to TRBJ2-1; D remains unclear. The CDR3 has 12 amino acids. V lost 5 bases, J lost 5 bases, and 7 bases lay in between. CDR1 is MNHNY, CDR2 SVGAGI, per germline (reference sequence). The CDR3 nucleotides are TGTGCCAGCAGTCCCCGGGACAATGAGCAGTTCTTC. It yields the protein CASSPRDNEQFF.

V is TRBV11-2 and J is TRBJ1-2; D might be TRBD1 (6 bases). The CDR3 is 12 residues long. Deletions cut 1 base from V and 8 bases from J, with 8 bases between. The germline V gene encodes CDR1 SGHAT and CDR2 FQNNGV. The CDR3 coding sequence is TGTGCCAGCAGCTTAGGGGGGCCCGGCTACACCTTC. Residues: CASSLGGPGYTF.